This entry lists 3 T cell receptor beta chains sequenced from one sample in a study of graft-versus-host responses after intestinal transplantation. Libraries were prepared by immunoSEQ multiplex PCR; TCRdb keeps only in-frame clonotypes and omits some of them. The table records some 70,000 clones, roughly 92% of them present only once. The sample consisted of bone marrow, taken 734 days after intestinal transplantation. The receptors stem from a human patient who received an intestinal transplant, so some T cells may come from the graft donor.

The chain employs TRBV5-4 and TRBJ1-1, with D perhaps matching TRBD1 (5 bases). V lost 0 bases and J 5 bases, leaving 14 bases between the germline ends. The CDR3 is 15 amino acids. CDR1 and CDR2 (germline): SGHNT, YYREEE (reference sequence). The CDR3 nucleotides are TGTGCCAGCAGCTTGGGGGCTTTGGGGGGTACTGAAGCTTTCTTT. This sequence encodes CASSLGALGGTEAFF.

The genes are TRBV9 and TRBJ2-7; D call uncertain. V was pared by 4 bases and J by 2 bases, with 13 bases between. The CDR3 runs to 14 residues. Germline-derived CDR1 and CDR2 are SGDLS and YYNGEE. The CDR3 sequence: CASSSQTGPYEQYF. For the CDR3, the DNA is TGTGCCAGCAGCTCACAGACTGGTCCCTACGAGCAGTACTTC.

The chain recombines TRBV4-2 with TRBJ1-1; D remains ambiguous. Between the trimmed V and J ends, which lost 3 bases and 7 bases, there was a span of 21 bases. This CDR3 contains 16 residues. Germline-derived CDR1 and CDR2 are LGHNA and YNFKEQ. The CDR3 is CASSHPGRFGPIEAFF. The CDR3 DNA follows: TGTGCCAGCAGCCACCCCGGACGATTCGGCCCAATTGAAGCTTTCTTT.